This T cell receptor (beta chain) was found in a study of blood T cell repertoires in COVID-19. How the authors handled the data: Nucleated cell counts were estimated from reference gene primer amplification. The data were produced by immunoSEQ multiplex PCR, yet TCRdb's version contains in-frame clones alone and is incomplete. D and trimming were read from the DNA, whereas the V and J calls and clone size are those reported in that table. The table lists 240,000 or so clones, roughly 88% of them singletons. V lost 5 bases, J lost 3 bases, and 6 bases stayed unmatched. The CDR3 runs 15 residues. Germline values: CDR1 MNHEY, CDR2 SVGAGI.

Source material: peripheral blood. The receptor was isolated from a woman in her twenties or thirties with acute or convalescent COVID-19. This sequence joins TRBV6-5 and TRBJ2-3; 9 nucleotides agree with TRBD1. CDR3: CASSRTGTGTDTQYF. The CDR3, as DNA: TGTGCCAGCAGTCGTACCGGGACAGGGACAGATACGCAGTATTTT.